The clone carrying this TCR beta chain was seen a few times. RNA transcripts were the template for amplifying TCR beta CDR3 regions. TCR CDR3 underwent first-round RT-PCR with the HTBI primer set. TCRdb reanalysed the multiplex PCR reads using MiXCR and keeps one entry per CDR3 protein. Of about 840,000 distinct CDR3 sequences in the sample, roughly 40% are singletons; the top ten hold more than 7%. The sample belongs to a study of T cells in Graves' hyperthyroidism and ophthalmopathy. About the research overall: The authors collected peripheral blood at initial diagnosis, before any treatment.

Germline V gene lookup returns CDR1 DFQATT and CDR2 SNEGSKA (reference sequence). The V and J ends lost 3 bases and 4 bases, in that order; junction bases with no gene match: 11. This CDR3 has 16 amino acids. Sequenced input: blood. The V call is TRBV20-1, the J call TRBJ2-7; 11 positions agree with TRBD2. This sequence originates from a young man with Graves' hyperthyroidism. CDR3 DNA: TGCAGTGCTAGCCTTAATAGCGGGGGGGCTGTATACGAGCAGTACTTC. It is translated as CSASLNSGGAVYEQYF.